The 30 T cell receptor beta chains below all came from one sample that was sequenced in a study of CD8+ T cells in alopecia areata. RNA, once extracted, was reverse transcribed into cDNA for use as the sequencing template. Profiling relied on immunoSEQ multiplex PCR, and the TCRdb table lists in-frame clones only, not all of them. Here the sample spans 60,000 to 65,000 clones, around 44% being singletons. The specimen sequenced was NKG2D-low CD8+ T cells sorted from blood. These receptors were obtained from a human donor with alopecia areata.

The chain joins TRBV15 to TRBJ2-3, with unresolved D. Looked up from germline, CDR1 is LNHNV and CDR2 is YYDKDF (reference sequence). The CDR3 covers 13 residues. V dropped 0 bases and J dropped 2 bases, with 3 bases sitting between them. The CDR3 DNA sequence: TGTGCCACCAGCAGAGAGGACACAGATACGCAGTATTTT. Its translation: CATSREDTDTQYF.

This clone occurred a few times. This chain connects TRBV7-9 to TRBJ1-1; 11 nucleotides line up with TRBD1. Germline V gene data show CDR1 as SEHNR and CDR2 as FQNEAQ (reference sequence). The CDR3 loop spans 13 amino acids. The ends lost 5 bases at V and 9 bases at J; junction bases unmatched: 5. The CDR3 DNA is TGTGCCAGCAGCCCATGGACAGGGGGCCAAGCTTTCTTT. As protein: CASSPWTGGQAFF.

This clone was seen more than once but under ten times. This CDR3 is CASSRSGDGTEAFF. CDR3 coding DNA: TGTGCCAGCAGCAGGTCAGGGGATGGCACTGAAGCTTTCTTT. The chain uses TRBV27 and TRBJ1-1, with D perhaps matching TRBD1 (6 bases). This CDR3 spans 14 amino acids. Trimming took 6 bases from V and 4 from J, leaving 15 bases between them. Germline CDR1 is MNHEY and CDR2 is SMNVEV (reference sequence).

This clone was counted a few times. The chain has TRBV29-1 and TRBJ2-1, with 7 bases that match TRBD1. V shed 1 base and J 1 base; nucleotides not matched to a gene: 7. From germline, CDR1 is SQVTM and CDR2 ANQGSEA. The CDR3 extends over 16 amino acids. In nucleotides, the CDR3 is TGCAGCGTTGAAGGGGGGAAGGGGGCTTCCTACAATGAGCAGTTCTTC. Its translation is CSVEGGKGASYNEQFF.

The chain recombines TRBV29-1 with TRBJ2-2; 9 bases match TRBD2. The CDR3 is 13 residues long. Trimming cost V 7 bases and J 1 base; bases outside gene matches: 1. CDR1 and CDR2 (germline): SQVTM, ANQGSEA. The CDR3 DNA follows: TGCAGCGGACTAGCGGTGAACACCGGGGAGCTGTTTTTT. Residues: CSGLAVNTGELFF.

This sequence joins TRBV27 and TRBJ2-7, with D tentatively TRBD1 (6 bases). The CDR3 has 14 amino acids. Germline V gene lookup returns CDR1 MNHEY and CDR2 SMNVEV (reference sequence). V lost 5 bases and J lost 0, with 11 bases in between. CDR3 bases: TGTGCCAGCAGTGGCAGGACAGACTCCTACGAGCAGTACTTC. Translated: CASSGRTDSYEQYF.

J is TRBJ2-5 and V is TRBV7-8; D gene ambiguous. The CDR3 has 11 amino acids. Germline CDR1 reads SGHVS; CDR2 reads FQNEAQ. Trimming shortened V by 2 bases and J by 5 bases, and 3 bases separated the two germline ends. As DNA, the CDR3 is TGTGCCAGCAGCTTACAGGAGACCCAGTACTTC. Amino acids: CASSLQETQYF.

The chain couples TRBV9 to TRBJ1-5; D remains ambiguous. Germline-derived CDR1 and CDR2 are SGDLS and YYNGEE. This CDR3 is 14 amino acids long. V shed 2 bases and J shed 5 bases, with 11 bases lying between them. This CDR3 reads CASSVADSDQPQHF. CDR3 in DNA: TGTGCCAGCAGCGTGGCAGATTCCGATCAGCCCCAGCATTTT.

The rearrangement uses TRBV7-8 and TRBJ1-2; 9 nucleotides align to TRBD1. Trimming at V came to 5 bases and at J to 6 bases, leaving 7 bases not matched to a gene. This CDR3 is built from 14 residues. Germline V gene lookup returns CDR1 SGHVS and CDR2 FQNEAQ. The CDR3 coding sequence is TGTGCCAGCAGCACGGACAGGGGAAGGGATGGCTACACCTTC. Amino acids: CASSTDRGRDGYTF.

The V and J genes are TRBV12-5 and TRBJ2-5, with D possibly TRBD2 on 6 matching bases. Germline-derived CDR1 and CDR2 are LGHNT and FRNRAP. The CDR3 covers 12 residues. Trimming took off 5 bases at V and 5 bases at J, with 9 bases between the two ends. CDR3 in amino acids: CASGPAGETQYF. CDR3 nucleotides: TGTGCTAGTGGTCCGGCGGGGGAGACCCAGTACTTC. The variable domain in full, with the rest retrieved from reference TRBV12-5 and TRBJ2-5, is DARVTQTPRHKVTEMGQEVTMRCQPILGHNTVFWYRQTMMQGLELLAYFRNRAPLDDSGMPKDRFSAEMPDATLATLKIQPSEPRDSAVYFCASGPAGETQYFGPGTRLLVL.

The chain uses TRBV9 and TRBJ2-1; D not certain. V was pared by 4 bases and J by 10 bases, with 9 bases between. The CDR3 consists of 11 residues. CDR1 is SGDLS, CDR2 YYNGEE, per germline. CDR3 amino acids: CASSRSGEQFF. Written as DNA, the CDR3 is TGTGCCAGCAGCAGGTCGGGCGAGCAGTTCTTC.

The rearrangement uses TRBV9 and TRBJ1-2; 7 nucleotides match TRBD1. The length of the CDR3 is 14 residues. The germline gives CDR1 SGDLS, CDR2 YYNGEE. V lost 3 bases to trimming and J lost 4 bases; unmatched junction nucleotides: 6. The CDR3 bases are TGTGCCAGCAGCGGACAGGGTTCTTCCTATGGCTACACCTTC. Its protein product is CASSGQGSSYGYTF.

The CDR3 nucleotides are TGTGCCAGCAGCTCCGGGACAGAGCGGTACGAGCAGTACTTC. Translation: CASSSGTERYEQYF. The rearrangement links TRBV7-8 to TRBJ2-7; TRBD1 matches 7 bases. CDR3 length: 14 residues. Germline trimming cut 4 bases from V and 4 bases from J; bases unmatched to any gene: 7. Germline values: CDR1 SGHVS, CDR2 FQNEAQ.

The chain combines TRBV9 with TRBJ2-1; no definite D call. V lost 0 bases and J 9 bases, leaving 10 bases between the germline ends. The germline gives CDR1 SGDLS, CDR2 YYNGEE. The CDR3 covers 13 residues. The CDR3 sequence: CASSVGDAFEQFF. The CDR3 nucleotides read TGTGCCAGCAGCGTAGGAGACGCTTTTGAGCAGTTCTTC.

This clone was counted a few times. The rearrangement uses TRBV29-1 and TRBJ2-1; D ambiguous. The V end was cut by 1 base, the J end by 5 bases, with 12 bases between. The germline CDR1 and CDR2 sequences are SQVTM and ANQGSEA. CDR3 length: 14 amino acids. CDR3 amino acids: CSVEGQTENNEQFF. The DNA for the CDR3 is TGCAGCGTTGAAGGGCAGACGGAAAACAATGAGCAGTTCTTC.

This clone showed up just a few times. V is TRBV7-9 and J is TRBJ2-5, with 9 bases that match TRBD2. This CDR3 is 14 amino acids long. Germline CDR1 SEHNR, CDR2 FQNEAQ (reference sequence). The trim removed 5 bases at V and 4 bases at J, leaving 5 bases unmatched. The DNA of the CDR3 is TGTGCCAGCAGCAACCTAGCGGGGCTAGAGACCCAGTACTTC. Residues: CASSNLAGLETQYF.

The V and J genes are TRBV5-1 and TRBJ1-2, with TRBD1 as a possible D gene (5 bases). The CDR3 consists of 15 residues. Trimming stripped 6 bases from V and 4 bases from J, with 19 bases between. CDR1 and CDR2 (germline): SGHRS, YFSETQ. CDR3 nucleotides: TGCGCCAGCACCCCGGAGGGGCATGGATCCTATGGCTACACCTTC. Residues: CASTPEGHGSYGYTF. The variable domain in full, with the rest retrieved from reference TRBV5-1 and TRBJ1-2, is KAGVTQTPRYLIKTRGQQVTLSCSPISGHRSVSWYQQTPGQGLQFLFEYFSETQRNKGNFPGRFSGRQFSNSRSEMNVSTLELGDSALYLCASTPEGHGSYGYTFGSGTRLTVV.

A few counts support this clone. This chain uses TRBV4-3 with TRBJ2-2; 9 nucleotides align to TRBD1. The CDR3 runs to 15 residues. Trimming took 4 bases from V and 5 from J; bases not matched to a gene: 5. Per the germline V gene, CDR1 is LGHNA and CDR2 is YSLEER. CDR3 in amino acids: CASSPGQGSTGELFF. The CDR3, as DNA: TGCGCCAGCAGCCCAGGACAGGGGAGTACCGGGGAGCTGTTTTTT.

CDR3 protein: CASSEALGTGNDEQYF. CDR3 coding DNA: TGTGCCAGCAGTGAGGCCCTGGGGACAGGGAACGACGAGCAGTACTTC. This chain uses TRBV6-1 with TRBJ2-7; 9 bases align to TRBD1. The junction had 11 bases not matched to a gene; V was cut back by 3 bases and J by 5 bases. Germline V CDR1 and CDR2: MNHNS, SASEGT. CDR3 length equals 16 residues.

The chain links TRBV7-9 to TRBJ2-1, with D unresolved. The V gene lost 1 base and the J gene lost 8 bases, with 9 bases spanning the gap. Germline CDR1 reads SEHNR; CDR2 reads FQNEAQ (reference sequence). The CDR3 is 13 amino acids. The CDR3, as DNA: TGTGCCAGCAGCTTAGAGATGAGATATGAGCAGTTCTTC. It yields the protein CASSLEMRYEQFF.

The rearrangement links TRBV5-1 to TRBJ2-4; TRBD2 is a possible D gene (7 bases). V lost 0 bases, J lost 8 bases, and 15 bases lay in between. The CDR3 is 15 amino acids. The germline gives CDR1 SGHRS, CDR2 YFSETQ. CDR3 amino acids: CASSLVGGPGDIQYF. DNA for the CDR3: TGCGCCAGCAGCTTGGTCGGGGGGCCAGGCGACATTCAGTACTTC.

V gene TRBV6-4 combines with J gene TRBJ2-6; D is perhaps TRBD1 or TRBD2 (5 bases each). This CDR3 comprises 17 residues. The V gene lost 3 bases and the J gene lost 0 bases, with 12 bases spanning the gap. The germline V gene encodes CDR1 MRHNA and CDR2 SNTAGT. CDR3 in DNA: TGTGCCAGCAGTGAAGGGACGATGGACTCTGGGGCCAACGTCCTGACTTTC. It is translated as CASSEGTMDSGANVLTF.

V and J are TRBV9 and TRBJ2-6; no reliable D call. The CDR3 covers 14 residues. The V end was cut by 1 base, the J end by 2 bases, with 4 bases between. Germline loops: CDR1 SGDLS, CDR2 YYNGEE. The CDR3 spells CASSVTPGANVLTF. The CDR3 nucleotides are TGTGCCAGCAGCGTAACCCCTGGGGCCAACGTCCTGACTTTC. Complete variable domain (other parts from reference TRBV9 and TRBJ2-6): DSGVTQTPKHLITATGQRVTLRCSPRSGDLSVYWYQQSLDQGLQFLIQYYNGEERAKGNILERFSAQQFPDLHSELNLSSLELGDSALYFCASSVTPGANVLTFGAGSRLTVL.

The CDR3: CASSLGTGPYEQYF. The CDR3 bases are TGTGCCAGCAGTTTAGGGACAGGCCCCTACGAGCAGTACTTC. The V gene is TRBV27, the J gene TRBJ2-7; 8 bases map to TRBD1. CDR3 length: 14 residues. Trimming cost V 2 bases and J 2 bases; bases outside gene matches: 2. Germline CDR1 reads MNHEY; CDR2 reads SMNVEV (reference sequence).

In its sample, this clone was seen many times. The J gene is TRBJ2-3, the V gene TRBV21-1; the table's TRBD2 call for D was not verified on the DNA. TRBV21-1 is shown as a pseudogene. The CDR3 is 17 amino acids. Here the CDR3 reads CASSNLLAGGLYDTQYF. Here the CDR3 DNA reads TGTGCCAGCAGCAACTTACTAGCGGGGGGGCTTTACGATACGCAGTATTTT.

This rearrangement joins TRBV6-5 to TRBJ1-1, with D maybe TRBD1 (5 bases). V lost 6 bases and J lost 10, with 18 bases in between. This CDR3 comprises 13 residues. Germline CDR1 MNHEY, CDR2 SVGAGI. The CDR3: CASSSVPGGRAFF. The DNA of the CDR3 is TGTGCCAGCAGCTCTGTACCGGGGGGAAGAGCTTTCTTT.

The chain links TRBV7-9 to TRBJ2-1; TRBD2 matches 7 bases. The CDR3 extends over 14 amino acids. Losses at the gene ends were 5 bases for V and 7 bases for J; bases not matched to a gene: 8. Germline V gene sequence: CDR1 SEHNR, CDR2 FQNEAQ (reference sequence). The CDR3, as DNA: TGTGCCAGCAGCATTGATAGCGGGTGGAATGAGCAGTTCTTC. This sequence encodes CASSIDSGWNEQFF.

This clone turned up a few times. The rearrangement links TRBV6-5 to TRBJ2-1; TRBD1 agrees at 7 bases. Germline V gene sequence: CDR1 MNHEY, CDR2 SVGAGI. After removal of 11 bases from V and 3 bases from J, the junction contained 10 bases not matched to a gene. The length of the CDR3 is 14 residues. CDR3 in amino acids: CASGGQSYYNEQFF. CDR3 DNA sequence: TGTGCCTCAGGGGGACAAAGTTACTACAATGAGCAGTTCTTC.

In this sample, this clone turned up a few times. J is TRBJ2-2 and V is TRBV28; no firm D call. The CDR3 has 14 residues. The germline gives CDR1 MDHEN, CDR2 SYDVKM. Between the trimmed V and J ends, which lost 7 bases and 0 bases, there was a span of 9 bases. The CDR3 sequence: CASIRHANTGELFF. The CDR3 coding sequence is TGTGCCAGCATACGACACGCGAACACCGGGGAGCTGTTTTTT.

The J gene is TRBJ2-7, the V gene TRBV5-6; D is uncertain. The CDR3 has 14 residues. The germline V and J ends were trimmed by 4 bases and 0 bases, with 11 bases remaining between them. Germline V gene lookup returns CDR1 SGHDT and CDR2 YYEEEE. CDR3 sequence: CASSDPGSSYEQYF. The CDR3 nucleotides are TGTGCCAGCAGCGACCCCGGGTCCTCCTACGAGCAGTACTTC.